This T cell receptor (beta chain) was obtained from a study of T cell repertoires in cytomegalovirus infection. Study-level points and caveats: CMV carriers with the relevant HLA were identified by cumulative public TCR beta family frequency.

One entry per CDR3 protein results from TCRdb running MiXCR on the reads. The repertoire includes approximately 750,000 distinct CDR3 sequences, roughly a third of them detected once, and around 2.8% sits in the top ten. A remark on this clonotype: What it binds is unknown.

The receptor was isolated from a human donor in good health (CMV status not recorded). Some clones in this sample may be carry-over from other donors' samples. Sequences were obtained from PBMCs.

The CDR3 DNA is TGTGCCAGCAGCTTAGACGATAGGCGGGGTTACCAAGAGACCCAGTACTTC. Translating it yields CASSLDDRRGYQETQYF. This chain joins TRBV7-9 and TRBJ2-5, with D possibly TRBD2 on 6 matching bases. The germline V gene has CDR1 SEHNR and CDR2 FQNEAQ (reference sequence). The V end was cut by 1 base, the J end by 0 bases, with 15 bases between. This CDR3 is 17 amino acids long.